The T cell receptor (beta chain) under discussion was sequenced for a study of cytomegalovirus exposure and HLA in healthy donors (dated by TCRdb to the late 2010s). Context from the whole study: According to an earlier analysis of around 600 of the donors, 150 million to 200 million T cells yielded 90 million to 130 million unique TCR beta sequences and more than 250 Gb of sequence data. Donor age, sex, ethnicity and CMV serostatus were compiled together with the repertoire data. Along with the roughly 710-subject first cohort, a separate validation cohort of over a hundred different subjects was used. An early release that covered 500 to 800 HLA-typed donors contained approximately 290 gigabases of sequencing data and 75 million to 100 million unique TCR sequences. In the later analysis, no new phenotypic data were used to find candidate immune exposures; instead, reliance was placed on TCR beta sequences and their occurrence across donors. HLA typing included class I and class II loci at four-digit resolution. To predict cytomegalovirus infection status, the study brought together high-throughput TCR immunosequencing, statistical association of individual TCRs with disease status, and machine learning. The study profiled the T cell repertoires of fewer than 850 subjects by immunosequencing and related them to cytomegalovirus serostatus. Because of strong linkage in the cohort, five DR-DQ haplotypes were treated as single units for association and clustering. All discovery cohort repertoires had been generated using a single sequencing platform. Among a few hundred genotyped donors of the cohort, an average of approximately 250,000 unique TCR beta nucleotide sequences were sequenced per donor, 15% to 20% of them non-productive. In a later analysis, previously published TCR beta repertoires from more than 500 donors were re-analyzed and high-resolution HLA genotyping was added so that TCR occurrence patterns could be studied. Of the approximately 400 genotyped donors, 75% to 85% were placed in the genetic ancestry cluster associated with self-reported Caucasian donors. A later genetic analysis used genome-wide SNP genotypes for about 65% of the roughly 670 donors, treating that subset as a discovery cohort. The study aimed to test whether cataloging public T cell receptors could reveal signatures of past pathogen exposure. To decide whether each TCR beta V gene segment behaved as functional or pseudogenic, an earlier analysis of some 600 of the donors relied on high-throughput TCR beta sequencing. The number of donors typed differed by locus, with 629-630 for A, B, C, DRB1 and DQB1, around 500 for DQA1, some 570 for DPA1, and some 440 for DPB1. What the work shows at the level of the full study, not this receptor alone: The study gave a list of some 150 TCR beta chains associated with cytomegalovirus. Linkage disequilibrium might explain the correlated functional status among segregating V segments, but an unknown experimental factor could not be excluded. While some public TCRs were present in many individuals, most TCR sequences turned up only very rarely across donors. In a later analysis, the rate of TCR association differed among HLA loci, with DRB1 alleles having the most associated TCRs and HLA-C alleles having the fewest. According to the authors, the approach could potentially be generalized to other disease states and immunological phenotypes. Specific HLA alleles were associated with around 18,000 TCR beta sequences at a false discovery rate of 0.05 in a later analysis. A further reported finding was that TCR beta sequences accurately predicted the HLA-A and HLA-B alleles for most subjects in the first cohort. The 87-base-pair reads could not distinguish some IMGT-functional V segments, including TRBV6-2 and TRBV6-3, so those segments were excluded. Assigning TCR associations to individual alleles was difficult when HLA alleles, especially DR and DQ, strongly co-occurred. In vitro tests confirmed that a few of the cytomegalovirus-associated TCR beta chains recognize cytomegalovirus antigens. Several of the top co-occurrence clusters appeared to be linked to parvovirus B19, influenza, CMV and Epstein-Barr virus, according to a later analysis. Most CMV-associated TCR beta chains appeared to be HLA-restricted in a later analysis, and the HLA associations seemed to be driven largely by CMV exposure. A cluster of highly shared sequence variants was judged likely to represent a technical artifact of the sequencing pipeline. Compared with equally common non-associated chains, HLA-associated TCR beta chains in a later analysis were more clonally expanded and had lower generation probabilities. In an earlier analysis of 587 of the donors, most TCR beta V segments appeared in productive rearrangements about 87% or about 30% of the time, broadly matching IMGT annotations. Because some donors lacked HLA typing at each locus, the association tests relied only on the typed subset. The only immune exposure information available for the cohort was CMV serostatus. The classifier was reported to diagnose cytomegalovirus status with high specificity and sensitivity in both the original cohort and the validation cohort. Only TCR beta chains were sequenced in this cohort, and the absence of alpha or paired-chain data limited detectable features. A later genetic analysis associated a missense DCLRE1C variant with V-gene and J-gene trimming of TCR beta chains, and an independent cohort replicated the association. In a later genetic analysis, fewer N-insertions in productive TCRs were reported among donors in an Asian-associated ancestry cluster than the approximately 670-donor mean. Presence/absence analyses assumed roughly uniform sequencing depth across donors, an assumption that may not hold. The earlier analysis of 587 of the donors excluded 15 to 20 rarely observed V segments, including chromosome 9 orphons, because counts were too low.

As to this clone: Its antigen specificity is not known. No per-base quality is available; no much larger clone lies one base away.

Taken from cysteine to phenylalanine, the CDR3 has 14 residues. Only the CDR3 portion is preserved as DNA: 42 bases, with reading frame beginning at the first base. After removal of 4 bases from V and 3 bases from J, the junction retains 3 bases not matched to a gene. From the germline V gene (reference sequence), CDR1 is SGHNT and CDR2 is YYREEE. The library was generated by the immunoSEQ multiplex PCR assay. The multiplex PCR relied on a mix of 60 forward primers for TCR Vbeta segments and 13 reverse primers for TCR Jbeta segments. The CDR3 region of rearranged TCR beta genes was amplified from genomic DNA by a multiplex PCR assay. On the Illumina HiSeq System, the amplified TCR beta libraries were sequenced as 87-base-pair reads. As for the authors' bioinformatics: A later analysis counted approximately 74 million unique TCR beta chains across the 650 to 800 repertoires, and 10 million to 11 million of these chains were shared by at least two donors. A nearest-neighbor algorithm error-corrected the raw reads and collapsed the reads into unique sequences, merging closely related sequences to remove PCR and sequencing errors. Alignment of CDR3 sequences to IMGT reference sequences was used to assign V, D and J gene segments. Each retained sequence needed at least a six-nucleotide match to both a V gene segment and a J gene segment. A rearrangement counted as productive if the CDR3 had no stop codons and remained in frame with V and J, and every other rearrangement counted as non-productive. Following IMGT convention, CDR3 was defined as the stretch from the second conserved V-encoded cysteine to the conserved J-encoded phenylalanine. In an earlier analysis of some 550 of the donors, sequences lacking an unambiguous match to a single V gene segment were excluded. In an earlier analysis of 587 of the donors, V segments were called functional above 56.7% productive rearrangements and were called segregating when the between-donor standard deviation exceeded 5%. A statistical classification framework was built to diagnose cytomegalovirus status from the catalog of TCR beta chain sequences. In a later analysis, TCR nucleotide sequences were compared against IMGT/GENE-DB human TR gene sequences so that V and J genes could be assigned. A later analysis assigned CDR3 sequences and most-parsimonious VDJ recombination scenarios with the TCRdist pipeline. In a later analysis, each TCR beta chain was defined by its CDR3 amino acid sequence together with its V-gene family, and reads without a unique V-gene family were excluded. A later analysis removed 450 to 600 highly shared, low-generation-probability nucleotide sequences to deal with suspected cross-contamination and a sequencing artifact. A later analysis calculated a clonal expansion index for each public chain from normalized within-repertoire ranks of inferred template counts. In a later analysis, generation probabilities were computed with a VDJ recombination model fitted to out-of-frame rearrangements, and the resulting probabilities were checked against IGoR. In a later analysis, hypergeometric tests were used to score TCR-TCR, TCR-HLA and TCR-CMV co-occurrence, with a repertoire-size bias correction applied to TCR pairs. In a later analysis, false discovery rates were estimated by permuting HLA or CMV assignments 20 times. In a later analysis, co-occurring TCRs were grouped with DBSCAN, and TCRdist sequence similarity was added when clustering was performed within HLA-allele-positive subsets. Co-occurrence clustering excluded repertoires with fewer than 30,000 or more than 120,000 public chains, plus five with anomalous nucleotide sharing. TCRdb obtained this table from immuneACCESS and retained in-frame rearrangements with V and J assigned. These tables miss some clones; where compared with another copy, unresolved V genes account for less than half of the shortfall, and the remainder is unexplained. The V and J calls and clone size come from that table; D and trimming were worked out from the DNA. For this sample there are some 120,000 clones; over 75% appear just once. The ten biggest clones cover roughly 1.5% of the sample.

In total, approximately 700 healthy bone marrow donors made up the cohort. All cohort members were sampled while nominally healthy, although unrecorded immune exposures were likely present. The donor tested CMV seronegative, placing the donor among the 350 or so seronegative members of the cohort. A peripheral blood sample was provided by each donor, and peripheral blood mononuclear cells were used for TCR beta sequencing. Genomic DNA extraction from the blood cell samples was performed with the Qiagen DNeasy Blood Extraction Kit. Sample: PBMCs. The clonotype comes from a young woman in good health and CMV-seronegative. Rearrangement joined TRBV5-4 to TRBJ1-2; 10 junctional bases match TRBD1. CDR3 loop: CASSDGQGDYGYTF. The DNA is as follows: TGTGCCAGCAGCGACGGACAGGGGGACTATGGCTACACCTTC. Reference TRBV5-4 and TRBJ1-2 genes cover what lies past the CDR3, so the full variable domain is ETGVTQSPTHLIKTRGQQVTLRCSSQSGHNTVSWYQQALGQGPQFIFQYYREEENGRGNFPPRFSGLQFPNYSSELNVNALELDDSALYLCASSDGQGDYGYTFGSGTRLTVV.